The 12 T cell receptor beta chains presented below share a single source sample, sequenced in a study of blood T cells in healthy people across ages. A J-beta primer mix and a sample-barcoded 5' primer were used in a second PCR of roughly 7 to 12 cycles. In TCRdb, the 5' RACE reads were re-called with MiXCR into one record per CDR3 protein. Among more than 650,000 distinct CDR3 sequences listed, about a fifth were seen once. Sequenced: blood. The source is a man aged 65 to 85 in good health.

The rearrangement joins TRBV18 to TRBJ2-3, with 7 bases that match TRBD1. Per the germline V gene, CDR1 is KGHSH and CDR2 is LQKENI. Trimming removed 4 bases from V and 6 bases from J; junction bases left unmatched: 7. CDR3 size: 14 residues. This CDR3 reads CASSRDRASDTQYF. The CDR3, as DNA: TGTGCCAGCTCACGGGACAGAGCTTCGGATACGCAGTATTTT.

The chain combines TRBV7-9 with TRBJ1-1; D unresolved. In germline, CDR1 is SEHNR, CDR2 FQNEAQ (reference sequence). V dropped 5 bases and J dropped 3 bases, with 13 bases sitting between them. The CDR3 is 14 residues long. The CDR3: CASSLDVADTEAFF. Here the CDR3 DNA reads TGTGCCAGCAGCCTAGACGTGGCGGACACTGAAGCTTTCTTT.

The gene calls are TRBV5-1 and TRBJ2-1, with 10 bases matching TRBD2. In germline, CDR1 is SGHRS, CDR2 YFSETQ. Trimming removed 2 bases from V and 7 bases from J; junction bases left unmatched: 6. The CDR3 is 15 residues long. CDR3: CASSFRASGRNEQFF. CDR3 DNA: TGCGCCAGCAGCTTTCGAGCTAGCGGGAGAAATGAGCAGTTCTTC.

V gene TRBV27 combines with J gene TRBJ1-5; TRBD1 matches at 9 bases. CDR3 length equals 15 residues. Trimming at V came to 6 bases and at J to 1 base, leaving 4 bases not matched to a gene. The germline V gene has CDR1 MNHEY and CDR2 SMNVEV (reference sequence). CDR3 protein: CASRHRGLSNQPQHF. As DNA, the CDR3 is TGTGCCAGCAGACACAGGGGGCTGAGCAATCAGCCCCAGCATTTT.

The genes are TRBV6-1 and TRBJ2-4; D unclear. This CDR3 is built from 14 residues. Germline V CDR1 and CDR2: MNHNS, SASEGT. Trimming shortened V by 1 base and J by 6 bases, and 10 bases separated the two germline ends. In DNA, the CDR3 is TGTGCCAGCAGTGAAGGCGGCCTCGGAAACATTCAGTACTTC. Amino acid sequence: CASSEGGLGNIQYF.

The V call is TRBV18, the J call TRBJ1-4, with no clear D. The V gene lost 1 base and the J gene lost 3 bases, with 9 bases spanning the gap. The CDR3 extends over 15 amino acids. Germline-derived CDR1 and CDR2 are KGHSH and LQKENI. The CDR3 protein is CASSPQNRANEKLFF. CDR3 nucleotides: TGTGCCAGCTCACCACAAAATCGGGCTAATGAAAAACTGTTTTTT.

This chain connects TRBV9 to TRBJ2-6; either TRBD1 or TRBD2 may fit D (5 bases each). Germline values: CDR1 SGDLS, CDR2 YYNGEE. The CDR3 consists of 17 residues. V lost 4 bases, J lost 0 bases, and 14 bases lay in between. The CDR3 region is CASSTKSGLSGANVLTF. In DNA, the CDR3 is TGTGCCAGCAGCACGAAATCGGGGCTCTCTGGGGCCAACGTCCTGACTTTC.

The chain has TRBV11-2 and TRBJ2-3; D is undetermined. Between the trimmed V and J ends, which lost 0 bases and 0 bases, there was a span of 10 bases. The CDR3 extends over 16 amino acids. Looked up from germline, CDR1 is SGHAT and CDR2 is FQNNGV. DNA for the CDR3: TGTGCCAGCAGCTTAGATTTCGGTACTAGCACAGATACGCAGTATTTT. This encodes CASSLDFGTSTDTQYF.

The chain links TRBV20-1 to TRBJ2-1, with TRBD2 identical over 9 bases. This CDR3 has 15 amino acids. The germline CDR1 and CDR2 sequences are DFQATT and SNEGSKA (reference sequence). V lost 5 bases and J lost 9; bases outside the gene matches: 14. The CDR3 spells CSAGGELAGFGEQFF. DNA of the CDR3: TGCAGTGCTGGTGGGGAGCTAGCGGGGTTTGGTGAGCAGTTCTTC.

This chain joins TRBV7-2 and TRBJ2-7; no firm D call. CDR3 length: 13 amino acids. The germline V gene has CDR1 SGHTA and CDR2 FQGNSA. Trimming pared 1 base from V and 0 bases from J, leaving 4 bases between. Here the CDR3 DNA reads TGTGCCAGCAGCTTAGTTCCCTCCTACGAGCAGTACGTC. This codes for CASSLVPSYEQYV.

The CDR3 reads CASSVVRGEAFF. The CDR3 nucleotides read TGTGCCAGCAGTGTCGTGAGGGGGGAAGCTTTCTTT. The rearrangement joins TRBV25-1 to TRBJ1-1; D may be TRBD1 (6 bases). The CDR3 consists of 12 residues. The V end was cut by 4 bases, the J end by 8 bases, with 11 bases between. The germline V gene has CDR1 MGHDK and CDR2 SYGVNS.

The J gene is TRBJ2-4, the V gene TRBV7-9, with 8 nucleotides matching TRBD1. The CDR3 is made up of 14 amino acids. Germline-derived CDR1 and CDR2 are SEHNR and FQNEAQ (reference sequence). With V trimmed by 5 bases and J by 8 bases, 8 bases remained unmatched. CDR3 protein: CASSPAGGAYIQYF. The CDR3, as DNA: TGTGCCAGCAGCCCGGCAGGGGGCGCTTACATTCAGTACTTC.